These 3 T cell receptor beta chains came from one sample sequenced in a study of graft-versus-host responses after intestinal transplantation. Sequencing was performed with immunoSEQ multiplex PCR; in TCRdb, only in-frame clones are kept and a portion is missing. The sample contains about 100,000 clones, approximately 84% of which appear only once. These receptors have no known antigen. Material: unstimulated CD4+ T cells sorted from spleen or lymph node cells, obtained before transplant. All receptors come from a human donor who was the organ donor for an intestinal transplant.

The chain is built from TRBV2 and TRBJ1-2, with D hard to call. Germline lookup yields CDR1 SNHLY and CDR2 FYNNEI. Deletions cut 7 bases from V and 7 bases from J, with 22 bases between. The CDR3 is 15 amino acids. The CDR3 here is CASTLPALAASGYTF. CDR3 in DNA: TGTGCCAGCACACTTCCCGCCCTGGCTGCCTCTGGCTACACCTTC.

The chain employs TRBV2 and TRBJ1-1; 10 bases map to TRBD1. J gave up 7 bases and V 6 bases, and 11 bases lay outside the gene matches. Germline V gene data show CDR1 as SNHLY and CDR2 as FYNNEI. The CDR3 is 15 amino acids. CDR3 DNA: TGTGCCAGCAGGACACACCCCGGGACAGGGGATGAAGCTTTCTTT. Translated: CASRTHPGTGDEAFF.

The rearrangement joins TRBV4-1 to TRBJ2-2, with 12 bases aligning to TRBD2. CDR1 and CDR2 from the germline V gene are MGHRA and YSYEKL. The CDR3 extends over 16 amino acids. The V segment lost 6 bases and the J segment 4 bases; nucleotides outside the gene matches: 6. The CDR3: CASRVPSGGGTGELFF. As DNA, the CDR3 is TGCGCCAGCAGGGTCCCTAGCGGGGGGGGCACCGGGGAGCTGTTTTTT.